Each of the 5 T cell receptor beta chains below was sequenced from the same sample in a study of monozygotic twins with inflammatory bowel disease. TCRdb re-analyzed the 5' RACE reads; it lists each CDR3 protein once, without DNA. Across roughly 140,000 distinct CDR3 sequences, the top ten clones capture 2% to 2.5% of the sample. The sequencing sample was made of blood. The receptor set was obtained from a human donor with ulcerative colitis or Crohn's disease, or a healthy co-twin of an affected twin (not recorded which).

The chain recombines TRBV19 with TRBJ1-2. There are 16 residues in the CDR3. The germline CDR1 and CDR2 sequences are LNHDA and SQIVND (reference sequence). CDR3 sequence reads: CASSISSSGQTYGYTF.

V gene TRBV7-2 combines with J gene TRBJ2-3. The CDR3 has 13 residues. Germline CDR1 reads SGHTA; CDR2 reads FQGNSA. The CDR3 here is CASSLAWTDTQYF.

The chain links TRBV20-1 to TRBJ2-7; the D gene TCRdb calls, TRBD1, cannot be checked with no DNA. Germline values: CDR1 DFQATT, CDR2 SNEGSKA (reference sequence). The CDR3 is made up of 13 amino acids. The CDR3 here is CSAGGDRDYEQYF.

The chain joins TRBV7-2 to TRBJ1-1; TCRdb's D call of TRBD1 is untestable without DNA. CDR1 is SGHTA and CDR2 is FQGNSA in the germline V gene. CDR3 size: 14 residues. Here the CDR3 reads CASSPNPGFAEAFF.

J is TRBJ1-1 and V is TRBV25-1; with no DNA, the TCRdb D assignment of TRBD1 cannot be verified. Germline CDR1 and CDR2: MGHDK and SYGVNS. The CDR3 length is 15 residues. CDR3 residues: CASSESRAGDTEAFF.